The 11 T cell receptor beta chains given below trace back to one sample, sequenced in a study of blood T cell repertoires in COVID-19 (dated by TCRdb to 2018 to 2021). The library came from the immunoSEQ multiplex PCR assay. TCRdb obtained this table from immuneACCESS and retained in-frame rearrangements with V and J assigned. These tables miss some clones; where compared with another copy, unresolved V genes account for less than half of the shortfall, and the remainder is unexplained. For this sample the table gives about 240,000 clones, of which roughly 82% were detected only once. 4.7% of the sample comes from the top ten. Sample: peripheral blood. Receptor source: a woman aged 70-85 years with acute or convalescent COVID-19.

CDR3 region: CATSDSLYIQETQYF. The CDR3 DNA sequence: TGTGCCACCAGTGATTCTCTGTACATCCAAGAGACCCAGTACTTC. The rearrangement links TRBV24-1 to TRBJ2-5; D gene uncertain. Per the germline V gene, CDR1 is KGHDR and CDR2 is SFDVKD. The length of the CDR3 is 15 residues. Between the trimmed V and J ends, which lost 2 bases and 1 base, there was a span of 10 bases.

The V and J genes are TRBV10-3 and TRBJ2-2, with 7 bases fitting TRBD1. CDR1 is ENHRY, CDR2 SYGVKD, per germline. V shed 8 bases, J shed 1 base, and the junction held 4 bases outside the gene matches. CDR3 length equals 14 residues. CDR3 bases: TGTGCCATCGGGACAGAGCTGAACACCGGGGAGCTGTTTTTT. It translates to CAIGTELNTGELFF.

The chain combines TRBV24-1 with TRBJ2-1; TRBD1 aligns across 8 bases. V shed 0 bases and J 8 bases; nucleotides not matched to a gene: 5. The length of the CDR3 is 15 residues. Germline V gives CDR1 KGHDR, CDR2 SFDVKD. CDR3 sequence: CATSDLRTGSDEQFF. The CDR3 nucleotides are TGTGCCACCAGTGATTTGAGGACAGGGAGCGATGAGCAGTTCTTC.

In its sample, this clone was seen once. CDR3 nucleotide sequence: TGTGCCAGCAGACCCCGGGGGGGACTTTTGGGCCAGTTCTTC. Protein sequence: CASRPRGGLLGQFF. The chain joins TRBV6-5 to TRBJ2-1; TRBD2 matches 8 bases. V was pared by 6 bases and J by 13 bases, with 14 bases of the junction left unmatched. The CDR3 covers 14 residues. The germline gives CDR1 MNHEY, CDR2 SVGAGI.

The chain employs TRBV29-1 and TRBJ1-1; no definite D call. The CDR3 is made up of 11 amino acids. Germline CDR1 and CDR2: SQVTM and ANQGSEA. Trimming took off 8 bases at V and 7 bases at J, with 14 bases between the two ends. The CDR3 region is CSPRLVHEAFF. The CDR3, as DNA: TGCAGCCCACGGTTGGTCCATGAAGCTTTCTTT.

This chain joins TRBV9 and TRBJ1-1, with unresolved D. This CDR3 comprises 15 residues. The germline V gene encodes CDR1 SGDLS and CDR2 YYNGEE. The V end lost 0 bases, the J end lost 4 bases, and 13 bases lay between the germline ends. In DNA, the CDR3 is TGTGCCAGCAGCGTAGACGTAGGGAGAGGCACTGAAGCTTTCTTT. This codes for CASSVDVGRGTEAFF.

The chain employs TRBV5-1 and TRBJ1-4; 12 bases are shared with TRBD1. The CDR3 contains 17 residues. The V and J ends lost 3 bases and 8 bases, in that order; junction bases with no gene match: 11. Germline V gives CDR1 SGHRS, CDR2 YFSETQ. The DNA for the CDR3 is TGCGCCAGCAGCTCGACCGGGACAGGGGGCGAGGAAGAAAAACTGTTTTTT. This gives the protein CASSSTGTGGEEEKLFF.

V is TRBV19 and J is TRBJ2-7; 14 nucleotides agree with TRBD2. The J segment lost 4 bases and the V segment lost 5 bases, leaving 1 base of the junction unmatched. The CDR3 spans 14 residues. Germline CDR1 LNHDA, CDR2 SQIVND (reference sequence). CDR3 protein: CASSGLAGGYEQYF. The DNA for the CDR3 is TGTGCCAGTAGTGGACTAGCGGGGGGTTACGAGCAGTACTTC. The entire variable domain, with the rest obtained from reference TRBV19 and TRBJ2-7, is as follows: DGGITQSPKYLFRKEGQNVTLSCEQNLNHDAMYWYRQDPGQGLRLIYYSQIVNDFQKGDIAEGYSVSREKKESFPLTVTSAQKNPTAFYLCASSGLAGGYEQYFGPGTRLTVT.

The chain uses TRBV14 and TRBJ1-6; TRBD1 aligns across 7 bases. The V and J ends lost 0 bases and 4 bases, in that order; junction bases with no gene match: 9. Germline V gives CDR1 SGHDN, CDR2 FVKESK. The CDR3 totals 18 residues. The CDR3 loop is CASSQDRARQGYNSPLHF. DNA for the CDR3: TGTGCCAGCAGCCAAGATCGGGCGCGACAGGGATATAATTCACCCCTCCACTTT.

CDR3 DNA: TGTGCCAGCACCCCACTCGGGGGGCCCCAGCATTTT. As protein: CASTPLGGPQHF. This chain uses TRBV2 with TRBJ1-5, with D possibly matching TRBD1 (5 bases). V lost 7 bases and J 9 bases, leaving 13 bases between the germline ends. This CDR3 has 12 amino acids. The germline V gene encodes CDR1 SNHLY and CDR2 FYNNEI.

CDR3 sequence: CASSRRQNTEAFF. In DNA, the CDR3 is TGCGCCAGCAGTCGTCGACAGAACACTGAAGCTTTCTTT. The chain has TRBV4-1 and TRBJ1-1; the D is unclear. Trimming cost V 6 bases and J 1 base, with 9 bases left between them. Germline V CDR1 and CDR2: MGHRA, YSYEKL. CDR3 size: 13 residues.